The clone carrying this TCR beta chain came up a few times. The target antigen is unknown. These data come from a study of cytotoxic CD8 clonotypes in ibrutinib-treated CLL. Points from the study as a whole: Elevated clonality accompanied ibrutinib response, with a return toward baseline values at progression. Clonality measured at baseline exceeded age-matched healthy donors, tracking circulating CD8+ T-cell counts.

Sequencing used immunoSEQ multiplex PCR; TCRdb keeps in-frame clones, though not all of them. The table lists approximately 100,000 clones, about 58% of them singletons, with more than 35% in the top ten. The CDR3 contains 12 residues. Germline lookup yields CDR1 LGHNA and CDR2 YNFKEQ. V dropped 1 base and J dropped 13 bases, with 8 bases sitting between them. This sequence was found in a human donor with chronic lymphocytic leukemia. This specimen consisted of PBMCs, obtained after 24 months of ibrutinib treatment. The rearrangement joins TRBV4-2 to TRBJ1-6; D is uncertain. This CDR3 is CASSQVRAPLHF. The CDR3 nucleotides read TGTGCCAGCAGCCAAGTTAGGGCTCCCCTCCACTTT.